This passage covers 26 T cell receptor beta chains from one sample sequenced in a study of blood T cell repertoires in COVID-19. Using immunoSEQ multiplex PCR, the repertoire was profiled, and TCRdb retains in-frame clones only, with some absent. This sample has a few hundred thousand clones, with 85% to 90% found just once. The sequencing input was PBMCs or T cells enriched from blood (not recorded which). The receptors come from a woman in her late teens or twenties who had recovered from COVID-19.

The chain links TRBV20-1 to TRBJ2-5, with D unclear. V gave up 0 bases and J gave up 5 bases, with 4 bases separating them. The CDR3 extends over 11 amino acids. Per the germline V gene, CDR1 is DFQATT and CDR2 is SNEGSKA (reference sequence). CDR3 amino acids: CSAREAETQYF. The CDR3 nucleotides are TGCAGTGCTAGAGAAGCGGAGACCCAGTACTTC.

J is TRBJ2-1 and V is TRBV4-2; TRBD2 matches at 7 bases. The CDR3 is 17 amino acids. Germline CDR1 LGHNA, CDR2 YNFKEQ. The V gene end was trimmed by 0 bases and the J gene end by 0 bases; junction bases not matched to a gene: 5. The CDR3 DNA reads TGTGCCAGCAGCCAAGATGCTTGGGGGGGCTCCTACAATGAGCAGTTCTTC. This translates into CASSQDAWGGSYNEQFF.

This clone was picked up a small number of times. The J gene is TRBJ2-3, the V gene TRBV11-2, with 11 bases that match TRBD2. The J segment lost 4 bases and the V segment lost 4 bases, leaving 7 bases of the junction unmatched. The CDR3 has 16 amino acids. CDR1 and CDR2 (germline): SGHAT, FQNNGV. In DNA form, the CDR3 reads TGTGCCAGCAGCTCTTTAGCGGGGGGGCCCGCAGATACGCAGTATTTT. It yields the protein CASSSLAGGPADTQYF.

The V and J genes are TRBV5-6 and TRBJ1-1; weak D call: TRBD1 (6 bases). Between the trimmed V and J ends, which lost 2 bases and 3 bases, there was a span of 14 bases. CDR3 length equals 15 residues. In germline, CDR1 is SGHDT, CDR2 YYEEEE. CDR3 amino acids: CASSFRGARDTEAFF. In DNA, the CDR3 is TGTGCCAGCAGCTTCCGGGGGGCGCGGGACACTGAAGCTTTCTTT.

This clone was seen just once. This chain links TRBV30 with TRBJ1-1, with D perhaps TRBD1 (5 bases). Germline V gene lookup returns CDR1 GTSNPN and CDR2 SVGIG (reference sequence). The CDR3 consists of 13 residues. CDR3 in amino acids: CGTRDPMNTEAFF. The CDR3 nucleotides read TGTGGGACGCGGGACCCCATGAACACTGAAGCTTTCTTT.

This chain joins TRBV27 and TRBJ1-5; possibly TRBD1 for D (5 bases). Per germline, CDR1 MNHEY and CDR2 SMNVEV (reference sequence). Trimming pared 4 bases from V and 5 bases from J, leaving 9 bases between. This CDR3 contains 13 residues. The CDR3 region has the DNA TGTGCCAGCAGTTGGGACTCCGATCAGCCCCAGCATTTT. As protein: CASSWDSDQPQHF.

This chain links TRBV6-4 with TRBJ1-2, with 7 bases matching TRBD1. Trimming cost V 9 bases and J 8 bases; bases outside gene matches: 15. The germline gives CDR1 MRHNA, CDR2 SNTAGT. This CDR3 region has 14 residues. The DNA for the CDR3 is TGTGCCAGGGCCTGGGGTGGACAGGCTCAAGGCTACACCTTC. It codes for CARAWGGQAQGYTF.

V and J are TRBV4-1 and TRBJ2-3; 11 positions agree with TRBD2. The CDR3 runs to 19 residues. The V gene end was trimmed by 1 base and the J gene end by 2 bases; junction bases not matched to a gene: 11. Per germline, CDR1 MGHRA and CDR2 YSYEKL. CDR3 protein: CASSQVVLASGGNTDTQYF. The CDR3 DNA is TGCGCCAGCAGCCAAGTAGTCCTAGCTAGCGGGGGGAACACAGATACGCAGTATTTT.

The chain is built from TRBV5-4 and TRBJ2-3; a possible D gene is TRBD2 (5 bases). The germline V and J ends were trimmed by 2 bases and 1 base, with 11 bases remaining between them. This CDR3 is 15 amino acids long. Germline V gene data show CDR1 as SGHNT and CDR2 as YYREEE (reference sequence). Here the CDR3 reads CASSFLVRGTDTQYF. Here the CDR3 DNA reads TGTGCCAGCAGCTTTTTGGTGCGGGGCACAGATACGCAGTATTTT.

CDR3 bases: TGTGCCAGCAGCCCGACAGGGGAACAGCCCCAGCATTTT. As protein: CASSPTGEQPQHF. The chain combines TRBV5-6 with TRBJ1-5, with 8 bases fitting TRBD1. This CDR3 has 13 amino acids. From germline, CDR1 is SGHDT and CDR2 YYEEEE. After removal of 4 bases from V and 7 bases from J, the junction contained 4 bases not matched to a gene. The entire variable domain, with the rest obtained from reference TRBV5-6 and TRBJ1-5, is as follows: DAGVTQSPTHLIKTRGQQVTLRCSPKSGHDTVSWYQQALGQGPQFIFQYYEEEERQRGNFPDRFSGHQFPNYSSELNVNALLLGDSALYLCASSPTGEQPQHFGDGTRLSIL.

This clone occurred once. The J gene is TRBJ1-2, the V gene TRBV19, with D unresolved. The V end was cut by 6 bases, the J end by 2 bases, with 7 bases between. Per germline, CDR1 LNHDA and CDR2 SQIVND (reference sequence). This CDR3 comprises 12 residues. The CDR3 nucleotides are TGTGCCAGTAGCGAGGTAAACTATGGCTACACCTTC. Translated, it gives CASSEVNYGYTF.

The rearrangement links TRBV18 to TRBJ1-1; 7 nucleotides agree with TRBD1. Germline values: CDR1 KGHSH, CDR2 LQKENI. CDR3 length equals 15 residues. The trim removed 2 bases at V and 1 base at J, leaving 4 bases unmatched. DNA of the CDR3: TGTGCCAGCTCACCAATACAGGGGCCGAACACTGAAGCTTTCTTT. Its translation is CASSPIQGPNTEAFF.

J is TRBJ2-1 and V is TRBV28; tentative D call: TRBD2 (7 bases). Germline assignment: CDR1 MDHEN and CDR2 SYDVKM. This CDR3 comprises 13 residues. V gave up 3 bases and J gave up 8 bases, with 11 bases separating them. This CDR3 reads CASSLGGHHEQFF. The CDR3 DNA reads TGTGCCAGCAGTTTGGGGGGGCATCATGAGCAGTTCTTC.

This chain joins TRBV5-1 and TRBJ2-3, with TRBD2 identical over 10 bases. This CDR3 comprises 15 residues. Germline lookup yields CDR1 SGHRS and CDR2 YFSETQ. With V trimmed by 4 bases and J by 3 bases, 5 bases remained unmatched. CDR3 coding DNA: TGCGCCAGCAGCCATACTAGCGGGGTGACAGATACGCAGTATTTT. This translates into CASSHTSGVTDTQYF.

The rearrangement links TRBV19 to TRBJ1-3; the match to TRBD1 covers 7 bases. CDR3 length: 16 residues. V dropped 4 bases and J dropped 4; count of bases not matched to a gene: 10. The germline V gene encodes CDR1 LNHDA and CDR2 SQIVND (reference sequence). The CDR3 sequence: CASSTWTGLAGNTIYF. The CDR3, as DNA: TGTGCCAGTAGTACCTGGACAGGCCTGGCAGGAAACACCATATATTTT.

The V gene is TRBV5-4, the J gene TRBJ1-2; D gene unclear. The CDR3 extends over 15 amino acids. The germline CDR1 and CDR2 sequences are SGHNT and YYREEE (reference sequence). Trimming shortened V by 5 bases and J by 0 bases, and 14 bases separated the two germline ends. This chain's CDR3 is CASSPLGLSNYGYTF. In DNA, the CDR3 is TGTGCCAGCAGTCCCCTAGGACTTTCTAACTATGGCTACACCTTC.

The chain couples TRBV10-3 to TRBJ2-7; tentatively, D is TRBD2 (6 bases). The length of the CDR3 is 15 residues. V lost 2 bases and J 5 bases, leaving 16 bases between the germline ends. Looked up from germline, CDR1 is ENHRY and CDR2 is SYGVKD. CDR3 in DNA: TGTGCCATCAGTGAGAGCGGGCAGGGAGGCGACGAGCAGTACTTC. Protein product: CAISESGQGGDEQYF.

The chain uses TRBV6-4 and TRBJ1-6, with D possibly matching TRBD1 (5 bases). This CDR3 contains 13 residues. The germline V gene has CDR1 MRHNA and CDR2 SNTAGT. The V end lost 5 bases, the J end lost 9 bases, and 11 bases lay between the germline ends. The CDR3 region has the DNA TGTGCCAGCAGTTCCAATAGGGGTTCACCCCTCCACTTT. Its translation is CASSSNRGSPLHF.

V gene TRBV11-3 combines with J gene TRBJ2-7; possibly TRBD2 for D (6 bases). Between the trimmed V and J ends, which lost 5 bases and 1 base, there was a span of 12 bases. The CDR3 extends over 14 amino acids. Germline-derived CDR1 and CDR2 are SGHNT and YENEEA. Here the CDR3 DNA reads TGTGCCAGCAGCCCCTACGGAGGGTCCTACGAGCAGTACTTC. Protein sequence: CASSPYGGSYEQYF.

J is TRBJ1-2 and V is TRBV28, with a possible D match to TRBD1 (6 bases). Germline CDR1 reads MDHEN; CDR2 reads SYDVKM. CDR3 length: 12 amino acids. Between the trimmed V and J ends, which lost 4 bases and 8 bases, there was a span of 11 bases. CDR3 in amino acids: CASSWDNYGYTF. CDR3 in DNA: TGTGCCAGCAGTTGGGACAATTACGGCTACACCTTC.

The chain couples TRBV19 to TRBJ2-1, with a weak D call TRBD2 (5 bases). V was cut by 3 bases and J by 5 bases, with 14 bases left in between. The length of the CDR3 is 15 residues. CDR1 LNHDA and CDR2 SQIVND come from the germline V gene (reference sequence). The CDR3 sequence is CASSIRLPSHNEQFF. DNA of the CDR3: TGTGCCAGTAGTATCCGGCTTCCTAGCCACAATGAGCAGTTCTTC. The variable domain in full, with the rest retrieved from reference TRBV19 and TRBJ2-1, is DGGITQSPKYLFRKEGQNVTLSCEQNLNHDAMYWYRQDPGQGLRLIYYSQIVNDFQKGDIAEGYSVSREKKESFPLTVTSAQKNPTAFYLCASSIRLPSHNEQFFGPGTRLTVL.

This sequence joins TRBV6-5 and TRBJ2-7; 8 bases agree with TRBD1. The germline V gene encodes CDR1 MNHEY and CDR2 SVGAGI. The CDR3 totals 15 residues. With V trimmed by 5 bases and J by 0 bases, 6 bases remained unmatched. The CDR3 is CASSRGQVSSYEQYF. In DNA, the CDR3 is TGTGCCAGCAGTCGGGGACAGGTCAGCTCCTACGAGCAGTACTTC.

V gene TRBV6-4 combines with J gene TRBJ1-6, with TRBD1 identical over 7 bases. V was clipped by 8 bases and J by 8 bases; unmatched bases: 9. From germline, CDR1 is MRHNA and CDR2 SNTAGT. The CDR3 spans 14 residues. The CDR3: CASASGTEDSPLHF. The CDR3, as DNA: TGTGCCAGCGCTTCCGGGACAGAGGATTCACCCCTCCACTTT.

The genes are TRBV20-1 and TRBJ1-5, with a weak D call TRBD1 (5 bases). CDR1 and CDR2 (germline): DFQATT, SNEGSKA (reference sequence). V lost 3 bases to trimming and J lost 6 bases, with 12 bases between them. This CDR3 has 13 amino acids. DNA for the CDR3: TGCAGTGCTAGTCTAGGGGTTACTCAGCCCCAGCATTTT. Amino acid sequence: CSASLGVTQPQHF.

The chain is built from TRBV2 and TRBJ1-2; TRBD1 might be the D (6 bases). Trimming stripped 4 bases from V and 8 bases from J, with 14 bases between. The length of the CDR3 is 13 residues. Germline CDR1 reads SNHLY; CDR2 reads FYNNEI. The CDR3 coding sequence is TGTGCCAGCAGTGTAGGGGGAAACGGGGGCTACACCTTC. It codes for CASSVGGNGGYTF.

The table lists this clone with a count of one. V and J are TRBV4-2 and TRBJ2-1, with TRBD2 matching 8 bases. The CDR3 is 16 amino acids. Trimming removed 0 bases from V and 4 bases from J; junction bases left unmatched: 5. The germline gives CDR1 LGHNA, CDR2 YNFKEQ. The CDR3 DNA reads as TGTGCCAGCAGCCAAGATCAGCTAGCGGGTTACAATGAGCAGTTCTTC. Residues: CASSQDQLAGYNEQFF.